The sequence of this T cell receptor beta chain was determined in a study of shared clonotypes between healthy human individuals. It was across several immunoSEQ plates that each subset's genomic DNA was evenly split. Repertoires were generated with immunoSEQ multiplex PCR, while TCRdb's copy carries only in-frame clones and drops some. This table has about 2 million clones, about 95% appearing once. The CDR3 consists of 13 residues. Germline CDR1 is SQVTM and CDR2 is ANQGSEA. Trimming shortened V by 7 bases and J by 2 bases, and 13 bases separated the two germline ends. Findings and caveats of the study: Though the depth was large, rarefaction showed that sorted-subset sequencing was incomplete. Around 5% of naive CD4 clonotypes were common to a few donors. Only blood samples were collected, and tissue repertoires likely differ.

As defined, naive CD8 cells were CD45RO-negative and positively selected for CCR7, with terminally differentiated effector memory CD45RA+ cells excluded. Notes on this clone: The antigen remains undetermined.

This clonotype was obtained from a young man in good health. The source material was naive CD8+ T cells sorted from blood. V gene TRBV29-1 combines with J gene TRBJ2-3, with TRBD2 as a possible D gene (6 bases). The CDR3 is CSAMTGVTDTQYF. The CDR3 bases are TGCAGCGCAATGACGGGGGTCACAGATACGCAGTATTTT.